This TCR beta chain appears in the sequencing data of a study of T cell responses to AZD1222 COVID-19 vaccine. The data were produced by immunoSEQ multiplex PCR, yet TCRdb's version contains in-frame clones alone and is incomplete. The repertoire holds about 180,000 clones, with 85% to 90% as singletons. About this clone: Its antigen is not known. The germline gene is not matched at one end of the junction; a read error may be the cause.

The germline V gene encodes CDR1 MNHEY and CDR2 SVGEGT. This CDR3 contains 11 residues. Overall study results and limits: Scientists sampled the repertoires only once the peak T cell response had passed. Reportedly, nearly half the spike-specific TCRs target unmutated variant regions.

Source: peripheral blood, taken on day 0 of AZD1222 vaccination. The chain couples TRBV6-2 or TRBV6-3 to TRBJ2-7; 13 bases agree with TRBD2. The receptor's source is an adult in good health. CDR3 sequence: CASSSGTSGIF. In nucleotides, the CDR3 is TGTGCCAGCAGTTCCGGGACTAGCGGGATTTTC.